This TCR beta chain appears in the sequencing data of a study of OX40 agonist ivuxolimab in advanced cancers. Study at large: Given to patients was ivuxolimab, an agonistic anti-OX40 (CD134) antibody. Three partial responders included one hepatocellular carcinoma patient and two cutaneous melanoma patients.

Overall study findings and caveats: With doses of 0.1-3.0 mg/kg, partial responders showed among the lowest clonal expansion.

Data came from immunoSEQ multiplex PCR; TCRdb stores just in-frame clones and leaves some out. Of around 20,000 clones listed, about 87% were seen once; the top ten hold roughly 30%. Of note for this clone: What it binds is unknown.

The sample in question was CD4+ or CD8+ T cells sorted from blood, obtained in a trial of the OX40 agonist ivuxolimab. This clonotype was obtained from an adult with an advanced solid tumor such as melanoma, head and neck, liver or kidney cancer.

The chain's CDR3 is CASSQFRGTGELFF. The CDR3 region has the DNA TGTGCCAGCAGTCAGTTCCGGGGAACCGGGGAGCTGTTTTTT. The chain carries TRBV6-5 and TRBJ2-2; perhaps TRBD2 as D (5 bases). Germline V gene data show CDR1 as MNHEY and CDR2 as SVGAGI. Trimming removed 5 bases from V and 5 bases from J, with 12 bases in between. This CDR3 comprises 14 residues.